Detailed here is one T cell receptor beta chain. The antigen is not known. The record originates from a study of blood T cells in healthy people across ages. The length of the CDR3 is 13 residues. Germline assignment: CDR1 SEHNR and CDR2 FQNEAQ (reference sequence). V shed 5 bases and J 11 bases; nucleotides not matched to a gene: 8. The authors ran a second PCR of about 6 to 12 cycles using a sample-barcoded 5' primer and a J-beta primer mix. TCRdb passed the 5' RACE reads through MiXCR, listing each CDR3 protein once. This table holds more than 900,000 distinct CDR3 sequences, approximately 25% found once. Study findings and constraints: With age, beta diversity per million T cells declined roughly linearly, significantly by 30 to 50.

The data also belong to a second study, concerning T cells of mothers and their children. This second study notes: The study recruited a few healthy Caucasian mothers and their six children as donors. Thymic selection, a shaping force on TCR recombination output, acts similarly in related and unrelated pairs. With unrelated pairs as the comparison, related mother-child pairs had a slightly higher overlap that was not significant.

This clonotype was sampled from a girl aged 2-9 years in good health. Sequenced sample: blood. The V call is TRBV7-9, the J call TRBJ1-1, with 10 bases aligning to TRBD1. The CDR3: CASSAGTGVYAFF. CDR3 in DNA: TGTGCCAGCAGCGCCGGGACAGGGGTTTATGCTTTCTTT.